The rows below give T cell receptor beta chains drawn from one sample of a study of OX40 agonist ivuxolimab in advanced cancers. Sequencing used immunoSEQ multiplex PCR; TCRdb keeps in-frame clones, though not all of them. The sample consists of 20,000 to 25,000 clones, around three quarters of them appearing once. The material was CD4+ or CD8+ T cells sorted from blood, obtained in a trial of the OX40 agonist ivuxolimab. The receptors derive from an adult with an advanced solid tumor such as melanoma, head and neck, liver or kidney cancer. Each CDR3 is given with its conserved first and last residue. The order of the fields is V gene, D gene, clone size, J gene, CDR3 length, CDR3 protein, CDR3 DNA. A D gene is named only where the DNA matches it firmly. The size field is filled for only some rows; it gives once, few, many or a size class.

V: TRBV4-2; D: TRBD2; size: once; J: TRBJ2-2; length: 19; CDR3: CASSQECIGLAPNTGELFF; DNA: TGTGCCAGCAGCCAAGAATGCATAGGACTAGCGCCTAACACCGGGGAGCTGTTTTTT
V: TRBV2; D: .; size: once; J: TRBJ1-5; length: 17; CDR3: CASSNPLEGSTYQPQHF; DNA: TGTGCCAGCAGTAACCCCCTCGAGGGCAGTACCTATCAGCCCCAGCATTTT
V: TRBV14; D: .; size: .; J: TRBJ2-7; length: 13; CDR3: CASSQVRYGEQYF; DNA: TGTGCCAGCAGCCAAGTTCGGTACGGCGAGCAGTACTTC
V: TRBV5-1; D: TRBD1; size: .; J: TRBJ1-2; length: 16; CDR3: CASSLGGGTGGDGYTF; DNA: TGCGCCAGCAGCTTGGGGGGCGGAACAGGGGGGGATGGCTACACCTTC
V: TRBV6-5; D: TRBD1; size: .; J: TRBJ1-4; length: 15; CDR3: CASTHRGLLGEKLFF; DNA: TGTGCCAGCACCCACAGGGGGCTTCTGGGTGAAAAACTGTTTTTT
V: TRBV28; D: .; size: few; J: TRBJ2-7; length: 14; CDR3: CASRDREPTYEQYF; DNA: TGTGCCAGCAGGGACCGGGAGCCGACCTACGAGCAGTACTTC
V: TRBV5-4; D: .; size: .; J: TRBJ2-5; length: 14; CDR3: CASSRGTERETQYF; DNA: TGTGCCAGCAGCCGGGGGACCGAGCGAGAGACCCAGTACTTC
V: TRBV28; D: TRBD1; size: .; J: TRBJ1-3; length: 17; CDR3: CASSPLPGTGSGNTIYF; DNA: TGTGCCAGCAGTCCTTTACCCGGGACAGGGTCTGGAAACACCATATATTTT
V: TRBV6-1; D: .; size: .; J: TRBJ2-7; length: 14; CDR3: CASNSRTNSYEQYF; DNA: TGTGCCAGCAATTCGCGAACAAATTCCTACGAGCAGTACTTC
V: TRBV10-2; D: TRBD1; size: .; J: TRBJ2-3; length: 15; CDR3: CASSSTGGVTDTQYF; DNA: TGCGCCAGCAGTTCGACAGGGGGCGTAACAGATACGCAGTATTTT
V: TRBV29-1; D: TRBD1; size: .; J: TRBJ2-2; length: 16; CDR3: CSVVLSDRGQVGELFF; DNA: TGCAGCGTTGTCCTCTCGGACAGGGGGCAAGTCGGGGAGCTGTTTTTT
V: TRBV9; D: .; size: .; J: TRBJ1-2; length: 12; CDR3: CASSVGGWGYTF; DNA: TGTGCCAGCAGCGTAGGGGGTTGGGGCTACACCTTC
V: TRBV6-1; D: .; size: many; J: TRBJ2-2; length: 16; CDR3: CASSARQGGYTGELFF; DNA: TGTGCCAGCAGTGCTCGACAGGGAGGGTACACCGGGGAGCTGTTTTTT
V: TRBV10-3; D: .; size: .; J: TRBJ1-3; length: 15; CDR3: CAISESVTLENTIYF; DNA: TGTGCCATCAGTGAGTCGGTAACCCTGGAAAACACCATATATTTT
V: TRBV9; D: .; size: few; J: TRBJ2-1; length: 15; CDR3: CASSVEGVKDNEQFF; DNA: TGTGCCAGCAGCGTAGAGGGGGTGAAAGACAATGAGCAGTTCTTC
V: TRBV7-9; D: .; size: many; J: TRBJ2-7; length: 12; CDR3: CASSQSTYEQYF; DNA: TGTGCCAGCAGCCAATCCACCTACGAGCAGTACTTC
V: TRBV5-6; D: .; size: .; J: TRBJ2-2; length: 11; CDR3: CASSSPGELFF; DNA: TGTGCCAGCAGCTCTCCCGGGGAGCTGTTTTTT
V: TRBV11-3; D: .; size: .; J: TRBJ1-1; length: 14; CDR3: CASSLWMENTEAFF; DNA: TGTGCCAGCAGCTTATGGATGGAGAACACTGAAGCTTTCTTT
V: TRBV7-9; D: .; size: .; J: TRBJ2-3; length: 14; CDR3: CASTAGHLPDTQYF; DNA: TGTGCCAGCACCGCGGGACACCTCCCAGATACGCAGTATTTT
V: TRBV9; D: .; size: .; J: TRBJ2-1; length: 14; CDR3: CASSVGIASNEQFF; DNA: TGTGCCAGCAGCGTAGGAATAGCTTCCAATGAGCAGTTCTTC
V: TRBV11-2; D: TRBD1; size: .; J: TRBJ2-7; length: 14; CDR3: CASSSDRVSYEQYF; DNA: TGTGCCAGCAGCTCGGACAGGGTGTCGTACGAGCAGTACTTC
V: TRBV19; D: TRBD1; size: .; J: TRBJ1-5; length: 15; CDR3: CASSTTGGYNQPQHF; DNA: TGTGCCAGTAGTACGACAGGGGGTTACAATCAGCCCCAGCATTTT
V: TRBV2; D: .; size: .; J: TRBJ1-1; length: 15; CDR3: CARSVEFPGLAEAFF; DNA: TGTGCCAGGAGTGTTGAGTTCCCGGGTCTCGCTGAAGCTTTCTTT
V: TRBV6-6; D: .; size: .; J: TRBJ2-1; length: 15; CDR3: CASSFRAGPGSEQFF; DNA: TGTGCCAGCAGTTTCCGGGCCGGTCCCGGGAGTGAGCAGTTCTTC
V: TRBV7-2; D: .; size: .; J: TRBJ1-3; length: 15; CDR3: CASSSDSSSGNTIYF; DNA: TGTGCCAGCAGCTCCGACTCGAGCTCTGGAAACACCATATATTTT
V: TRBV11-3; D: TRBD2; size: few; J: TRBJ2-7; length: 16; CDR3: CASSFLASGGLYEQYF; DNA: TGTGCCAGCAGCTTTTTGGCTAGCGGGGGGCTCTACGAGCAGTACTTC
V: TRBV11-3; D: .; size: once; J: TRBJ2-7; length: 18; CDR3: CASSSFPAGVDPIYEQYF; DNA: TGTGCCAGCAGCTCTTTTCCCGCTGGGGTAGACCCCATCTACGAGCAGTACTTC
V: TRBV5-5; D: .; size: .; J: TRBJ2-1; length: 13; CDR3: CASSSDGYNEQFF; DNA: TGTGCCAGCAGCTCCGACGGTTACAATGAGCAGTTCTTC
V: TRBV28; D: .; size: .; J: TRBJ2-3; length: 12; CDR3: CASSKMTDTQYF; DNA: TGTGCCAGCAGTAAGATGACAGATACGCAGTATTTT
V: TRBV28; D: TRBD1; size: .; J: TRBJ1-5; length: 14; CDR3: CASAKTGVYQPQHF; DNA: TGTGCCAGCGCTAAAACAGGGGTATATCAGCCCCAGCATTTT
V: TRBV29-1; D: .; size: .; J: TRBJ1-6; length: 14; CDR3: CSGSHGGGRSPLHF; DNA: TGCAGCGGTTCGCACGGAGGGGGGCGGTCACCCCTCCACTTT
V: TRBV5-1; D: .; size: .; J: TRBJ2-3; length: 14; CDR3: CASSPGRPTDTQYF; DNA: TGCGCCAGCAGCCCGGGACGGCCCACAGATACGCAGTATTTT
V: TRBV4-1; D: TRBD1; size: .; J: TRBJ2-7; length: 15; CDR3: CASSQAPGQTYEQYF; DNA: TGCGCCAGCAGCCAAGCCCCGGGACAGACCTACGAGCAGTACTTC
V: TRBV18; D: .; size: .; J: TRBJ2-3; length: 13; CDR3: CASSPPFEDTQYF; DNA: TGTGCCAGCTCACCACCGTTCGAAGATACGCAGTATTTT
V: TRBV29-1; D: .; size: .; J: TRBJ2-7; length: 14; CDR3: CSVEGGRVGDEQYF; DNA: TGCAGCGTTGAAGGGGGCAGGGTCGGCGACGAGCAGTACTTC
V: TRBV29-1; D: TRBD2; size: .; J: TRBJ2-7; length: 15; CDR3: CSVEELTSATYEQYF; DNA: TGCAGCGTTGAAGAGCTGACTAGCGCGACCTACGAGCAGTACTTC
V: TRBV9; D: .; size: .; J: TRBJ1-1; length: 17; CDR3: CASSVVGGPELNTEAFF; DNA: TGTGCCAGCAGCGTAGTCGGGGGTCCGGAGTTGAACACTGAAGCTTTCTTT
V: TRBV19; D: TRBD2; size: few; J: TRBJ2-2; length: 15; CDR3: CASSDYGLVTGELFF; DNA: TGTGCCAGTAGCGATTATGGACTAGTGACCGGGGAGCTGTTTTTT
V: TRBV7-8; D: .; size: .; J: TRBJ2-6; length: 18; CDR3: CASSLSTGVGSGANVLTF; DNA: TGTGCCAGCAGCTTATCGACGGGAGTGGGCTCTGGGGCCAACGTCCTGACTTTC
V: TRBV11-3; D: .; size: .; J: TRBJ2-2; length: 17; CDR3: CASSTSRGTPQTGELFF; DNA: TGTGCCAGCAGCACTTCTCGGGGGACCCCCCAAACCGGGGAGCTGTTTTTT
V: TRBV9; D: .; size: few; J: TRBJ1-1; length: 14; CDR3: CASSPRGSYTEAFF; DNA: TGTGCCAGCAGCCCCCGGGGTAGCTACACTGAAGCTTTCTTT
V: TRBV27; D: .; size: once; J: TRBJ2-7; length: 12; CDR3: CASSSARYEQYF; DNA: TGTGCCAGCAGTTCCGCACGCTACGAGCAGTACTTC
V: TRBV27; D: .; size: .; J: TRBJ2-7; length: 15; CDR3: CASILSGAGSYEQYF; DNA: TGTGCCAGCATTCTTTCGGGGGCCGGCTCCTACGAGCAGTACTTC
V: TRBV28; D: .; size: .; J: TRBJ2-1; length: 16; CDR3: CASSPIGSSGEGEQFF; DNA: TGTGCCAGCAGTCCAATCGGGAGTTCCGGGGAAGGTGAGCAGTTCTTC
V: TRBV28; D: TRBD1; size: .; J: TRBJ1-6; length: 16; CDR3: CASSPGQAGSNSPLHF; DNA: TGTGCCAGCAGTCCAGGACAGGCTGGGAGTAATTCACCCCTCCACTTT
V: TRBV7-3; D: TRBD1; size: .; J: TRBJ1-2; length: 13; CDR3: CASSFQGDYGYTF; DNA: TGTGCCAGCAGCTTTCAGGGGGACTATGGCTACACCTTC
V: TRBV4-3; D: TRBD1; size: .; J: TRBJ1-2; length: 21; CDR3: CASSQEKGLTGPSLANYGYTF; DNA: TGCGCCAGCAGCCAAGAAAAGGGGCTGACAGGGCCTTCTTTGGCTAACTATGGCTACACCTTC
V: TRBV6-5; D: TRBD1; size: few; J: TRBJ1-6; length: 14; CDR3: CASSRTGYNSPLHF; DNA: TGTGCCAGCAGCCGGACAGGTTATAATTCACCCCTCCACTTT
V: TRBV7-9; D: .; size: .; J: TRBJ2-5; length: 13; CDR3: CASSGRVGETQYF; DNA: TGTGCCAGCAGCGGCAGGGTTGGAGAGACCCAGTACTTC
V: TRBV9; D: .; size: .; J: TRBJ2-6; length: 16; CDR3: CASSVGSGAGANVLTF; DNA: TGTGCCAGCAGCGTAGGTTCAGGGGCAGGGGCCAACGTCCTGACTTTC
V: TRBV6-5; D: TRBD1; size: .; J: TRBJ2-1; length: 14; CDR3: CASCPRQGEDEQFF; DNA: TGTGCCAGCTGCCCGCGACAGGGTGAAGATGAGCAGTTCTTC
V: TRBV6-5; D: .; size: once; J: TRBJ2-3; length: 15; CDR3: CASSYSSIGGDTQYF; DNA: TGTGCCAGCAGTTACTCGAGTATCGGGGGCGATACGCAGTATTTT
V: TRBV10-3; D: .; size: .; J: TRBJ1-5; length: 15; CDR3: CAISERGGGLMPQHF; DNA: TGTGCCATCAGTGAGAGGGGCGGGGGGCTAATGCCCCAGCATTTT
V: TRBV9; D: .; size: .; J: TRBJ2-2; length: 13; CDR3: CASQGPYTGELFF; DNA: TGTGCCAGTCAGGGACCATACACCGGGGAGCTGTTTTTT
V: TRBV7-9; D: TRBD1; size: .; J: TRBJ2-2; length: 19; CDR3: CASSWMWDRGPQNTGELFF; DNA: TGTGCCAGCAGCTGGATGTGGGACAGGGGGCCACAGAACACCGGGGAGCTGTTTTTT
V: TRBV5-6; D: .; size: .; J: TRBJ2-7; length: 14; CDR3: CASSLGQRAGEQYF; DNA: TGTGCCAGCAGCTTGGGTCAGCGAGCGGGCGAGCAGTACTTC
V: TRBV6-5; D: .; size: .; J: TRBJ1-6; length: 14; CDR3: CASSLDGRDSPLHF; DNA: TGTGCCAGCAGTTTGGACGGGAGAGATTCACCCCTCCACTTT
V: TRBV7-3; D: .; size: few; J: TRBJ2-1; length: 12; CDR3: CASSSMDNEQFF; DNA: TGTGCCAGCAGCTCCATGGACAATGAGCAGTTCTTC